This T cell receptor beta chain was identified in a study of T cell repertoires in cytomegalovirus infection. Study background: Recently identified HLA-C-restricted CMV epitopes were used, and well-studied HLA-B-restricted CMV epitopes were used as well.

Study results and limitations: Dominating the ex vivo response were TCR beta clonotypes that were CMV-specific and HLA-C-restricted.

In regard to this clonotype: Its antigen is unknown.

The germline gives CDR1 MNHEY, CDR2 SMNVEV (reference sequence). V shed 4 bases and J 1 base; nucleotides not matched to a gene: 9. The CDR3 contains 16 residues. TCRdb passed the reads through MiXCR, listing each CDR3 protein once. The table shows nearly 700,000 distinct CDR3 sequences, with roughly 33% occurring only once. Sequencing used cultured PBMCs, obtained from culture after CMV antigen stimulation. The genes are TRBV27 and TRBJ1-1; 7 bases are shared with TRBD1. This receptor was obtained from a human donor in good health (CMV status not recorded). Some clones in this sample may be carry-over from other donors' samples. The CDR3 spells CASSSLSRTGNTEAFF. CDR3 coding DNA: TGTGCCAGCAGTTCTTTAAGCCGGACAGGGAACACTGAAGCTTTCTTT.